A single sample gave rise to the 27 T cell receptor beta chains below, sequenced in a study of blood T cell repertoires in COVID-19. Here immunoSEQ multiplex PCR was the method, and the copy in TCRdb shows in-frame clones only, minus some. The data contain about 220,000 clones, over 70% of them seen just once; the ten biggest clones take up approximately 6.6%. The source material was peripheral blood. The receptors originated from a woman between 65 and 79 years old with acute or convalescent COVID-19.

J is TRBJ2-5 and V is TRBV5-1; 10 bases are a match to TRBD2. With V trimmed by 4 bases and J by 2 bases, 5 bases remained unmatched. This CDR3 has 15 amino acids. Germline V gives CDR1 SGHRS, CDR2 YFSETQ. The CDR3 region has the DNA TGCGCCAGCAGCCCGGAGGGACTAGCGCAAGAGACCCAGTACTTC. As protein: CASSPEGLAQETQYF.

This chain connects TRBV7-9 to TRBJ2-2, with TRBD2 matching 10 bases. This CDR3 comprises 17 residues. The germline gives CDR1 SEHNR, CDR2 FQNEAQ (reference sequence). V gave up 2 bases and J gave up 0 bases; unmatched junction bases: 3. The CDR3 region has the DNA TGTGCCAGCAGCTTAAAACTAGCGGGGCCGAACACCGGGGAGCTGTTTTTT. Translated: CASSLKLAGPNTGELFF.

The rearrangement links TRBV21-1 to TRBJ2-3; TRBD1, the D gene given by the table, was not confirmed from the DNA. TRBV21-1 is deemed a pseudogene. This CDR3 comprises 15 residues. CDR3 sequence reads: CASSTGQGSTDTQYF. CDR3 DNA: TGTGCCAGCAGCACAGGACAGGGAAGCACAGATACGCAGTATTTT.

The chain joins TRBV7-2 to TRBJ1-3, with D hard to call. The CDR3 length is 14 residues. Trimming removed 8 bases from V and 0 bases from J, with 11 bases in between. The germline CDR1 and CDR2 sequences are SGHTA and FQGNSA. This CDR3 is CASASVLSGNTIYF. In DNA form, the CDR3 reads TGTGCCAGCGCTAGCGTTCTCTCTGGAAACACCATATATTTT.

CDR3 sequence (DNA): TGTGCCAGCTCGGGTAGCGGGGGAAATTCACCCCTCCACTTT. This gives the protein CASSGSGGNSPLHF. The rearrangement uses TRBV6-5 and TRBJ1-6; a weak D match, TRBD1 (5 bases). The CDR3 runs 14 residues. Germline lookup yields CDR1 MNHEY and CDR2 SVGAGI. Trimming took 8 bases from V and 7 from J, leaving 15 bases between them.

V and J are TRBV5-1 and TRBJ2-5; a weak D match, TRBD2 (6 bases). Trimming took off 4 bases at V and 5 bases at J, with 15 bases between the two ends. CDR1 and CDR2 (germline): SGHRS, YFSETQ. This CDR3 contains 14 residues. The CDR3 nucleotides read TGCGCCAGCAGCCGGGGCGGGGACCCGGAGACCCAGTACTTC. This translates into CASSRGGDPETQYF.

The J gene is TRBJ2-5, the V gene TRBV27, with a possible D match to TRBD2 (7 bases). The CDR3 is made up of 13 amino acids. The V end lost 8 bases, the J end lost 10 bases, and 20 bases lay between the germline ends. CDR1 and CDR2 from the germline V gene are MNHEY and SMNVEV (reference sequence). The CDR3 DNA reads TGTGCCAGCCGGGGGGCGCCGGGAGGTATCCAGTACTTC. It encodes CASRGAPGGIQYF.

In the case of this clone: One base away lies a much larger clone, so this may be a sequencing read error. Other DNA sequences within the sample encode an identical CDR3. V usage is TRBV11-3 and J usage is TRBJ2-7; TRBD2 might be the D (5 bases). Per the germline V gene, CDR1 is SGHNT and CDR2 is YENEEA. This CDR3 has 14 residues. The CDR3 loop is CASSLSYGGYEQYF. The CDR3 nucleotides are TGTGCCAGCAGCTTATCGTACGGAGGCTACGAGCAGTACTTT.

J is TRBJ2-2 and V is TRBV24-1; TRBD1 matches at 11 bases. The CDR3 runs to 18 residues. With 1 base clipped from V and 7 bases from J, the junction kept 10 bases outside the gene matches. Germline lookup yields CDR1 KGHDR and CDR2 SFDVKD. The CDR3 nucleotides are TGTGCCACCAGTGATTTCCAAGGACAGGGGGCGTCAATCGGGGAGCTGTTTTTT. Translation: CATSDFQGQGASIGELFF.

The chain employs TRBV7-2 and TRBJ1-1, with 7 bases that match TRBD1. Germline values: CDR1 SGHTA, CDR2 FQGNSA. With 5 bases clipped from V and 5 bases from J, the junction kept 5 bases outside the gene matches. The CDR3 has 13 amino acids. In nucleotides, the CDR3 is TGTGCCAGCAGCAAGGGGGCGCGGACTGAAGCTTTCTTT. Amino acid sequence: CASSKGARTEAFF.

This chain uses TRBV18 with TRBJ2-2, with 10 nucleotides matching TRBD1. The CDR3 is 15 residues long. V lost 1 base, J lost 6 bases, and 2 bases stayed unmatched. Germline CDR1 and CDR2: KGHSH and LQKENI. The CDR3 DNA follows: TGTGCCAGCTCACCACTAGGACAGGGGGCCGGGGAGCTGTTTTTT. Encoded protein: CASSPLGQGAGELFF.

V and J are TRBV2 and TRBJ2-7, with 8 bases fitting TRBD2. From germline, CDR1 is SNHLY and CDR2 FYNNEI. V was clipped by 1 base and J by 9 bases; unmatched bases: 14. This CDR3 comprises 16 residues. In DNA, the CDR3 is TGTGCCAGCAGTGAAGGACGGGGGGGCCGGAATGTCGCGCAGTACTTC. Translating it yields CASSEGRGGRNVAQYF.

The V call is TRBV24-1, the J call TRBJ2-1; D perhaps matches TRBD1 (6 bases). The CDR3 sequence is 16 residues long. Germline values: CDR1 KGHDR, CDR2 SFDVKD. V was cut by 3 bases and J by 6 bases, with 17 bases left in between. CDR3 nucleotide sequence: TGTGCCACCAGTGATGGTCCTCGGGACAAGTCCAATGAGCAGTTCTTC. This codes for CATSDGPRDKSNEQFF.

This chain connects TRBV7-9 to TRBJ2-5; D unclear. V was cut by 6 bases and J by 0 bases, with 5 bases left in between. Germline V CDR1 and CDR2: SEHNR, FQNEAQ (reference sequence). The CDR3 length is 12 residues. The CDR3 spells CASSVNQETQYF. The DNA of the CDR3 is TGTGCCAGCAGTGTCAACCAAGAGACCCAGTACTTC.

The V and J genes are TRBV6-5 and TRBJ1-3; D may be TRBD1 (5 bases). This CDR3 contains 15 residues. Trimming cost V 7 bases and J 3 bases, with 16 bases left between them. Germline V gene sequence: CDR1 MNHEY, CDR2 SVGAGI. CDR3 region: CASKIGYQGGNTIYF. As DNA, the CDR3 is TGTGCCAGCAAGATTGGGTACCAGGGTGGAAACACCATATATTTT.

The rearrangement uses TRBV3-1 (or the pseudogene TRBV3-2) and TRBJ1-1; 8 bases are a match to TRBD1. The CDR3 has 14 amino acids. V was pared by 4 bases and J by 4 bases, with 5 bases of the junction left unmatched. Per germline, CDR1 LGHDT and CDR2 YNNKEL (reference sequence). The CDR3, as DNA: TGTGCCAGCAGCCCCAGGGGGCTAGTCACTGAAGCTTTCTTT. Its protein is CASSPRGLVTEAFF.

This sequence joins TRBV1 and TRBJ2-7; the table gives TRBD2 as D, unverified against the DNA. TRBV1 is deemed a pseudogene. This CDR3 comprises 16 residues. CDR3 sequence: CTSSLARSVLGYEQYV. CDR3 DNA: TGCACCAGCAGCCTAGCTCGCTCAGTTTTAGGTTACGAGCAGTACGTC.

The chain couples TRBV6-4 to TRBJ2-3; possibly TRBD1 for D (5 bases). The CDR3 has 14 residues. Germline values: CDR1 MRHNA, CDR2 SNTAGT. Trimming took off 0 bases at V and 2 bases at J, with 6 bases between the two ends. CDR3 nucleotides: TGTGCCAGCAGTGACTCGGACACCACAGATACGCAGTATTTT. Residues: CASSDSDTTDTQYF.

The chain carries TRBV5-1 and TRBJ1-1; D is uncertain. Trimming stripped 9 bases from V and 5 bases from J, with 20 bases between. The CDR3 spans 14 residues. Germline V CDR1 and CDR2: SGHRS, YFSETQ. In DNA form, the CDR3 reads TGCGCCACCAAGGACCCGCGCGCGGGTACTGAAGCTTTCTTT. Its translation is CATKDPRAGTEAFF.

V is TRBV12-3 or TRBV12-4 and J is TRBJ2-7; weak D call: TRBD1 (6 bases). The CDR3 totals 12 residues. V lost 8 bases, J lost 3 bases, and 11 bases lay in between. CDR3 bases: TGTGCCAGCGGGACAATGGGCTACGAGCAGTACTTC. As protein: CASGTMGYEQYF.

A note on this clone: Other DNA sequences within the sample encode an identical CDR3. The rearrangement joins TRBV18 to TRBJ1-2, with a weak D call TRBD1 (6 bases). The CDR3 extends over 13 amino acids. Per germline, CDR1 KGHSH and CDR2 LQKENI. Trimming left V 3 bases short and J 1 base short, with 6 bases between. The chain's CDR3 is CASSPDSNYGYTF. The DNA of the CDR3 is TGTGCCAGCTCACCGGACAGTAACTATGGCTACACCTTC.

This clone has more than one count but fewer than ten. V gene TRBV5-5 combines with J gene TRBJ2-5; D is undetermined. Germline values: CDR1 SGHKS, CDR2 YYEKEE (reference sequence). With 3 bases removed from V and 0 bases from J, the gap between germline ends came to 6 bases. The CDR3 has 13 amino acids. As DNA, the CDR3 is TGTGCCAGCAGCTCACGGGACCAAGAGACCCAGTACTTC. It is translated as CASSSRDQETQYF.

The rearrangement links TRBV7-6 to TRBJ2-1; TRBD1 aligns across 8 bases. The junction had 6 bases not matched to a gene; V was cut back by 1 base and J by 7 bases. In germline, CDR1 is SGHVS, CDR2 FNYEAQ. The CDR3 runs to 15 residues. The CDR3 sequence is CASSLVPDRGNEQFF. DNA for the CDR3: TGTGCCAGCAGCTTAGTCCCCGACAGGGGAAATGAGCAGTTCTTC.

V and J are TRBV7-9 and TRBJ2-5; TRBD2 might be the D (6 bases). V was clipped by 4 bases and J by 1 base, with 16 bases between them. The CDR3 consists of 16 residues. Germline loops: CDR1 SEHNR, CDR2 FQNEAQ (reference sequence). This chain's CDR3 is CASSSHLRGSQETQYF. The CDR3 DNA is TGTGCCAGCAGCTCCCATCTCCGGGGGAGCCAAGAGACCCAGTACTTC.

The CDR3 DNA reads as TGCGCCAGCAGCTCTGGACAGCCTAATGAAAAACTGTTTTTT. Translation gives CASSSGQPNEKLFF. The chain links TRBV5-1 to TRBJ1-4, with D possibly being TRBD1 (6 bases). V gave up 3 bases and J gave up 3 bases, with 9 bases separating them. Per germline, CDR1 SGHRS and CDR2 YFSETQ. The CDR3 has 14 amino acids.

This sequence joins TRBV10-1 and TRBJ2-7; 14 bases agree with TRBD2. Per germline, CDR1 WNHNN and CDR2 SYGVQD (reference sequence). The V and J ends lost 3 bases and 5 bases, in that order; junction bases with no gene match: 3. The CDR3 is 15 amino acids. The CDR3 protein is CASSDGTSGGNEQYF. The DNA of the CDR3 is TGCGCCAGCAGTGATGGGACTAGCGGGGGCAACGAGCAGTACTTC.

This chain joins TRBV6-2 or TRBV6-3 and TRBJ2-1, with 11 bases matching TRBD2. The CDR3 length is 15 residues. V shed 6 bases and J 6 bases; nucleotides not matched to a gene: 7. Germline values: CDR1 MNHEY, CDR2 SVGEGT. CDR3 protein: CASSPTLAGANEQFF. CDR3 sequence (DNA): TGTGCCAGCAGCCCTACACTAGCGGGGGCCAATGAGCAGTTCTTC.